This TCR beta chain was observed in a study of cytomegalovirus exposure and HLA in healthy donors. The PCR ran on 60 Vbeta and 13 Jbeta primers. Produced via immunoSEQ multiplex PCR; TCRdb's table is partial and in-frame only. The repertoire includes approximately 140,000 clones, roughly 79% of them detected once, and 1.5% sits in the top ten. The sample holds one count of this clone. Trimming at V came to 7 bases and at J to 10 bases, leaving 5 bases not matched to a gene. Germline V CDR1 and CDR2: SQVTM, ANQGSEA. The CDR3 sequence is 11 residues long. This sequence joins TRBV29-1 and TRBJ1-4; 8 bases fit TRBD1. The TCR comes from a woman aged 18-35 years in good health and CMV-seronegative. Material for sequencing was PBMCs. The DNA for the CDR3 is TGCAGCGGCTCACAGGGGGGAAAACTGTTTTTT. This gives the protein CSGSQGGKLFF.